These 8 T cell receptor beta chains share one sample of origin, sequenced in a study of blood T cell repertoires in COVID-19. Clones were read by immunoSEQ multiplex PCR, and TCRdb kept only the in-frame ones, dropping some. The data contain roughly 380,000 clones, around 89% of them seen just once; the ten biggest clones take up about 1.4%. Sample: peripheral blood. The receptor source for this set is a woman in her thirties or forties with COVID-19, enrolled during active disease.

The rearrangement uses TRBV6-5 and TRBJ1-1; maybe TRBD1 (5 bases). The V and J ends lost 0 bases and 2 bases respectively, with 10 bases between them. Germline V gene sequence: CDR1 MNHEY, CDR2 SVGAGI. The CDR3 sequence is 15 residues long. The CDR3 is CASSYSWGVNTEAFF. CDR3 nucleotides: TGTGCCAGCAGTTACTCTTGGGGGGTCAACACTGAAGCTTTCTTT.

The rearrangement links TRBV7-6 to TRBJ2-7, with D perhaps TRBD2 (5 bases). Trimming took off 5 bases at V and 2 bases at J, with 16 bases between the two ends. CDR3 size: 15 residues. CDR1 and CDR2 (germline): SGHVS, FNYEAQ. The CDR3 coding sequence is TGTGCCAGCAGCCCTTCCCCACTAGGGACCTACGAGCAGTACTTC. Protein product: CASSPSPLGTYEQYF.

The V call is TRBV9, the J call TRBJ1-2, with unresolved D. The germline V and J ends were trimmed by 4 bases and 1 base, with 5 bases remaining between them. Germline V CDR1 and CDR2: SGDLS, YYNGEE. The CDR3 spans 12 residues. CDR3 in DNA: TGTGCCAGCAGCCCAGATAACTATGGCTACACCTTC. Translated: CASSPDNYGYTF.

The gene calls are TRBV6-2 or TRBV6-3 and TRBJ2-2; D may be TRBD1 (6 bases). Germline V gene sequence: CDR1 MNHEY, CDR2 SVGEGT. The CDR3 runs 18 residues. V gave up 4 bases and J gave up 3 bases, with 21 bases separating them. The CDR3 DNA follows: TGTGCCAGCAGTTTCGGTTTATTGGCTAGACAGGACACCGGGGAGCTGTTTTTT. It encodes CASSFGLLARQDTGELFF.

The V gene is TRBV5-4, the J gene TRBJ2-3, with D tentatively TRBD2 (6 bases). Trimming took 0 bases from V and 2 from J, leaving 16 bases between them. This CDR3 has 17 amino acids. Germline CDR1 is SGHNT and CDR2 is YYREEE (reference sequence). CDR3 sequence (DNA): TGTGCCAGCAGCTTGGGGTGGGACTTGGGAACCACAGATACGCAGTATTTT. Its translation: CASSLGWDLGTTDTQYF.

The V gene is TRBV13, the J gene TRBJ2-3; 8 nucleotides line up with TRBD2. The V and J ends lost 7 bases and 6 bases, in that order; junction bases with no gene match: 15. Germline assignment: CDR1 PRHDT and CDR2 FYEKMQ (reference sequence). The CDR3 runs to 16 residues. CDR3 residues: CASTQVRGAGADTQYF. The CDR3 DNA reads TGTGCCAGCACCCAGGTCCGGGGAGCGGGAGCCGATACGCAGTATTTT.

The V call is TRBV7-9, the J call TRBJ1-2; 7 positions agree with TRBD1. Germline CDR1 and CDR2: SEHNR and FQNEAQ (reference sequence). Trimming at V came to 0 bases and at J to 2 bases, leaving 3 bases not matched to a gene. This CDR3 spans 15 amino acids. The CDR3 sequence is CASSLAETGNYGYTF. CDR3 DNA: TGTGCCAGCAGCTTAGCGGAGACAGGGAACTATGGCTACACCTTC. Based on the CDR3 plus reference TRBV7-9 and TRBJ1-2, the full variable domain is DTGVSQNPRHKITKRGQNVTFRCDPISEHNRLYWYRQTLGQGPEFLTYFQNEAQLEKSRLLSDRFSAERPKGSFSTLEIQRTEQGDSAMYLCASSLAETGNYGYTFGSGTRLTVV.

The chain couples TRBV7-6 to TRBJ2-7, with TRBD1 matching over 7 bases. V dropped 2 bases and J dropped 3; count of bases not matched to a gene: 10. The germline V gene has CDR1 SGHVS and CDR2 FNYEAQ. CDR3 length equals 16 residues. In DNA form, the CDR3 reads TGTGCCAGCAGCTTATGGCCGGGACAGAACCTCTACGAGCAGTACTTC. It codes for CASSLWPGQNLYEQYF.